These T cell receptor beta chains were read from a single sample in a study of human T cells and chemical hapten exposure. TCRdb re-called the RACE reads with MiXCR, one entry per CDR3 protein. This table has around 100,000 distinct CDR3 sequences, approximately 11% appearing once. The specimen was whole blood, collected in connection with sensitization to the hapten diphenylcyclopropenone (DPC). Every receptor here comes from a woman between 55 and 75 years old with alopecia areata. Some clones in this sample may be carry-over from other donors' samples. The CDR3 runs from the conserved cysteine through the conserved F or W. Each record gives: D gene, clone size, V gene, J gene, CDR3 protein. A D gene is named only where the DNA matches it firmly. Some rows mark clone size as missing; the rest say once, few, many or name a class of expanded clone.

D: NA
size: few
V: TRBV30
J: TRBJ2-3
CDR3: CAWSRGPSPRSDTQYF

D: TRBD2
size: NA
V: TRBV30
J: TRBJ2-3
CDR3: CARKASSGGTDTQYF

D: NA
size: many
V: TRBV11-2
J: TRBJ2-7
CDR3: CASSSRQGGPYEQYF

D: NA
size: few
V: TRBV30
J: TRBJ1-2
CDR3: CAWIPGQGGDYTF

D: TRBD1
size: few
V: TRBV7-9
J: TRBJ2-2
CDR3: CASSTTGQGPNTGELFF

D: NA
size: NA
V: TRBV6-6
J: TRBJ2-1
CDR3: CASTVRGASSYNEQFF

D: NA
size: many
V: TRBV20-1
J: TRBJ1-2
CDR3: CSAGVWVGYTF

D: TRBD2
size: NA
V: TRBV7-6
J: TRBJ2-1
CDR3: CASSLAYSGGGIEQFF

D: NA
size: many
V: TRBV6-6
J: TRBJ1-1
CDR3: CATTSRRTAGMNTEAFF

D: TRBD1
size: many
V: TRBV20-1
J: TRBJ2-5
CDR3: CSARDRQETQYF

D: NA
size: NA
V: TRBV5-1
J: TRBJ1-2
CDR3: CASSLESGADYGYTF

D: NA
size: many
V: TRBV12-3/TRBV12-4
J: TRBJ1-1
CDR3: CASNPGSFGGYTEAFF

D: NA
size: few
V: TRBV20-1
J: TRBJ1-1
CDR3: CSAVQGLNTEAFF

D: NA
size: many
V: TRBV2
J: TRBJ2-1
CDR3: CASSEALRRDNEQFF

D: NA
size: many
V: TRBV12-3/TRBV12-4
J: TRBJ2-7
CDR3: CASSAQGIYEQYF

D: NA
size: many
V: TRBV5-1
J: TRBJ1-6
CDR3: CASSLVFGGLGSPLHF

D: NA
size: NA
V: TRBV18
J: TRBJ1-2
CDR3: CASSEVGDGYTF

D: NA
size: many
V: TRBV18
J: TRBJ1-1
CDR3: CASSPPAGPEAFF

D: NA
size: NA
V: TRBV7-2
J: TRBJ1-1
CDR3: CASSVQGRTEAFF

D: NA
size: few
V: TRBV3-1
J: TRBJ2-1
CDR3: CASSHAGGPYNEQFF

D: NA
size: few
V: TRBV27
J: TRBJ2-1
CDR3: CASSPGPGYNEQFF

D: TRBD2
size: NA
V: TRBV10-3
J: TRBJ2-7
CDR3: CAISAVPGGKGEQYF

D: TRBD1
size: many
V: TRBV29-1
J: TRBJ2-5
CDR3: CSAGQGAGETQYF

D: NA
size: many
V: TRBV12-3/TRBV12-4
J: TRBJ1-6
CDR3: CASSPSQGYSSPLHF

D: TRBD1
size: few
V: TRBV5-1
J: TRBJ2-2
CDR3: CASSFRTGNTGELFF

D: TRBD2
size: few
V: TRBV19
J: TRBJ2-3
CDR3: CASSTSGGTDTQYF

D: NA
size: few
V: TRBV10-2
J: TRBJ1-6
CDR3: CASKMAGPNNSPLHF

D: TRBD2
size: many
V: TRBV19
J: TRBJ2-3
CDR3: CASSAGGSTDTQYF

D: NA
size: many
V: TRBV3-1
J: TRBJ2-2
CDR3: CASSRSANTGELFF

D: NA
size: few
V: TRBV7-9
J: TRBJ2-1
CDR3: CASSERTAYNEQFF

D: NA
size: many
V: TRBV18
J: TRBJ1-1
CDR3: CASSPPGLQDTEAFF

D: NA
size: few
V: TRBV7-2
J: TRBJ2-5
CDR3: CASSWRGQETQYF

D: TRBD2
size: many
V: TRBV2
J: TRBJ2-1
CDR3: CASTLGGFDNEQFF

D: NA
size: many
V: TRBV7-9
J: TRBJ1-2
CDR3: CASSLEAGVYGYTF

D: TRBD2
size: few
V: TRBV9
J: TRBJ2-2
CDR3: CASSVGLVWNTGELFF

D: NA
size: NA
V: TRBV7-9
J: TRBJ1-1
CDR3: CASSFQGEAFF

D: NA
size: NA
V: TRBV7-3
J: TRBJ2-3
CDR3: CASSLTGGETDTQYF

D: NA
size: few
V: TRBV5-1
J: TRBJ1-3
CDR3: CASSPTGGSGNTIYF

D: NA
size: few
V: TRBV7-9
J: TRBJ1-2
CDR3: CASSLVVSGPDYGYTF

D: TRBD2
size: few
V: TRBV30
J: TRBJ2-5
CDR3: CAWSTGLALETQYF

D: NA
size: NA
V: TRBV12-3/TRBV12-4
J: TRBJ1-1
CDR3: CASSLTSTEAFF

D: NA
size: NA
V: TRBV4-1
J: TRBJ2-7
CDR3: CASSQVVTLEQYF

D: TRBD1
size: NA
V: TRBV3-1
J: TRBJ1-2
CDR3: CASFNGQGSGYTF

D: NA
size: NA
V: TRBV6-2/TRBV6-3
J: TRBJ2-3
CDR3: CASSSVQIDTDTQYF

D: NA
size: few
V: TRBV29-1
J: TRBJ1-2
CDR3: CSVEETGSHYGYTF

D: NA
size: many
V: TRBV20-1
J: TRBJ1-3
CDR3: CSAGINRSGGSAIYF

D: NA
size: few
V: TRBV30
J: TRBJ1-1
CDR3: CAWSVLTGWTEAFF

D: NA
size: few
V: TRBV27
J: TRBJ2-2
CDR3: CASSPLGTSGMIGELFF

D: NA
size: NA
V: TRBV4-1
J: TRBJ1-1
CDR3: CASKNQDGFNTEAFF

D: TRBD1
size: many
V: TRBV7-6
J: TRBJ1-2
CDR3: CASSLVQGANGYTF

D: NA
size: many
V: TRBV20-1
J: TRBJ2-3
CDR3: CSASTTGDGGETLKASTDTQYF

D: NA
size: many
V: TRBV6-1
J: TRBJ1-1
CDR3: CASSVEAMNTEAFF

D: TRBD2
size: many
V: TRBV7-3
J: TRBJ2-5
CDR3: CASSYSGGRGETQYF

D: TRBD2
size: many
V: TRBV6-5
J: TRBJ2-5
CDR3: CASNDGLAGETQYF

D: NA
size: few
V: TRBV6-5
J: TRBJ2-7
CDR3: CASSYETGTVVREQYF

D: NA
size: NA
V: TRBV3-1
J: TRBJ1-1
CDR3: CASSQVDEAFF

D: NA
size: NA
V: TRBV12-3/TRBV12-4
J: TRBJ1-5
CDR3: CASLDNKSRQPQHF